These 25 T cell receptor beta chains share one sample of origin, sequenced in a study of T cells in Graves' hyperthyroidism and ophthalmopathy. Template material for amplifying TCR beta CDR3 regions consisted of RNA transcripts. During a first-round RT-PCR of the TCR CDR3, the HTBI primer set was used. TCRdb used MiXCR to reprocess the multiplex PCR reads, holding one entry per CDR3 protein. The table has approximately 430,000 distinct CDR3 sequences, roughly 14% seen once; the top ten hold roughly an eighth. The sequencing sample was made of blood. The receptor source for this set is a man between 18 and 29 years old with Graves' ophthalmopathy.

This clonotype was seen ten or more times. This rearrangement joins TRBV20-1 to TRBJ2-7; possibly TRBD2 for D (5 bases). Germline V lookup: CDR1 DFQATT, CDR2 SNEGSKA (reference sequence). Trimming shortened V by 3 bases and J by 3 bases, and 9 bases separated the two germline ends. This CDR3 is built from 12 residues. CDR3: CSASGKIYEQYF. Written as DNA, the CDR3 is TGCAGTGCTAGCGGGAAGATCTACGAGCAGTACTTC.

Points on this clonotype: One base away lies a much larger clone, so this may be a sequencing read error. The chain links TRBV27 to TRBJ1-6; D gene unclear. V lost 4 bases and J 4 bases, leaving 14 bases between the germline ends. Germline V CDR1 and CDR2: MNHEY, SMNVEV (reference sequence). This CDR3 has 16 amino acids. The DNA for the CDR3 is TGTGCCAGCAGTTACCGCCAGGCAGTGTATAATTCACCCCTCCACTTT. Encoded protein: CASSYRQAVYNSPLHF.

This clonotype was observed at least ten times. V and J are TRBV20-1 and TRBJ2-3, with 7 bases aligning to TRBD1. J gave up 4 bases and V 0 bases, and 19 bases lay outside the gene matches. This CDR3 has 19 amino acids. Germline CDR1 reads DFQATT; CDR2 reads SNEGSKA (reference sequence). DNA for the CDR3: TGCAGTGCTAGAGATCGGTCCGGGCTCAGCGAGGGGGCTTCAGATACGCAGTATTTT. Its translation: CSARDRSGLSEGASDTQYF.

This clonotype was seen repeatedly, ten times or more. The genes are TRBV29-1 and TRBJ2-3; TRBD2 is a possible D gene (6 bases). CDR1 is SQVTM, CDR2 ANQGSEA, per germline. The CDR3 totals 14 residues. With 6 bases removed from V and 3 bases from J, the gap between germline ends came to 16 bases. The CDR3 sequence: CSVRGGTATDTQYF. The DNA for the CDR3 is TGCAGCGTCCGAGGCGGGACCGCGACAGATACGCAGTATTTT.

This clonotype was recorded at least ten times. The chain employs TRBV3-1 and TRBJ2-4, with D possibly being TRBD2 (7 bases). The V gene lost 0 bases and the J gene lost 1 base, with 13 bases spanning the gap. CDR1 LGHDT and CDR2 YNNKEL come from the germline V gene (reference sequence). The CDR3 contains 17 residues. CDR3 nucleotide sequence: TGTGCCAGCAGCCAAGATCTGGGGGGGGCGGCCAAAAACATTCAGTACTTC. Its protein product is CASSQDLGGAAKNIQYF.

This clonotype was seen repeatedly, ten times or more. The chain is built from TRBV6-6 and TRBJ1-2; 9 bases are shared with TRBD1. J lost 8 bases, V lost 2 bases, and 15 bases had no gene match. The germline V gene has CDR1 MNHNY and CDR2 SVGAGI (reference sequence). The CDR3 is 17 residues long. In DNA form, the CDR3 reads TGTGCCAGCAGTTACCCGCCCACAGGGGGCGCAGGCACCGGCTACACCTTC. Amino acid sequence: CASSYPPTGGAGTGYTF.

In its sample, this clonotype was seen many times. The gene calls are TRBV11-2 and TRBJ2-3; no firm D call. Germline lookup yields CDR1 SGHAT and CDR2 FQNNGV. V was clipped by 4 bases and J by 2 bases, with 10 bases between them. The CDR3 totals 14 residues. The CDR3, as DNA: TGTGCCAGCAGCTCGGGCCCCGTCACAGATACGCAGTATTTT. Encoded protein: CASSSGPVTDTQYF.

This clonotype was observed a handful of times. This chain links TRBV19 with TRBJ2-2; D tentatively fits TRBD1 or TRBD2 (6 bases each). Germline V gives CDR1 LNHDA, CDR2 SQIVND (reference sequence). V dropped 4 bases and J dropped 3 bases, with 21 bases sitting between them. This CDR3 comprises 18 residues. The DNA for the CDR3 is TGTGCCAGTAGTACGGGGCGTGAGTGGGGGGCCCACACCGGGGAGCTGTTTTTT. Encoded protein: CASSTGREWGAHTGELFF.

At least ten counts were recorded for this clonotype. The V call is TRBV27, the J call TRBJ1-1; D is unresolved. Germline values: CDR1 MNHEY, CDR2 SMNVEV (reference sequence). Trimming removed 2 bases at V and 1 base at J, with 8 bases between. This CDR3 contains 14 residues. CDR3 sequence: CASSLAPENTEAFF. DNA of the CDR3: TGTGCCAGCAGTTTAGCCCCAGAGAACACTGAAGCTTTCTTT.

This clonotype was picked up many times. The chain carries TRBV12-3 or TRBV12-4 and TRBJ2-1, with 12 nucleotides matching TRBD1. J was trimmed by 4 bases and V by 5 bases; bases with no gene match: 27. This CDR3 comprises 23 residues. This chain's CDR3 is CASSDRDRGLKRARTTYYNEQFF. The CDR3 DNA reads TGTGCCAGCAGTGACCGGGACAGGGGGCTTAAGCGGGCAAGGACTACCTATTACAATGAGCAGTTCTTC.

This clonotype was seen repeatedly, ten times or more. The CDR3 DNA sequence: TGTGCCAGCAGTATCCCGGGACTAGCGGGGGGCGAGCAGTACTTC. It yields the protein CASSIPGLAGGEQYF. The chain recombines TRBV13 with TRBJ2-7; 15 positions agree with TRBD2. This CDR3 is built from 15 residues. Trimming at V came to 6 bases and at J to 6 bases, leaving 6 bases not matched to a gene. CDR1 and CDR2 from the germline V gene are PRHDT and FYEKMQ (reference sequence).

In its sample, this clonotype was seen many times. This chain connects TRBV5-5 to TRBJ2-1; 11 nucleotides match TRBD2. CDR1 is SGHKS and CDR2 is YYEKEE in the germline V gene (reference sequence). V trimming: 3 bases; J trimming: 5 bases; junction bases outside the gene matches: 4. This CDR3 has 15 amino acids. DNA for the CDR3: TGTGCCAGCAGCTCCCTAGCGGGGGGACACAATGAGCAGTTCTTC. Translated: CASSSLAGGHNEQFF.

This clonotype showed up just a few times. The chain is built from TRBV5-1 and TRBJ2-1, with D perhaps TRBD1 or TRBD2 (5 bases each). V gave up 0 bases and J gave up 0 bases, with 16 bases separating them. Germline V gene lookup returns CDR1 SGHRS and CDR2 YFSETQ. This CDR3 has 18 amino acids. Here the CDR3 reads CASSLEPGAGTSYNEQFF. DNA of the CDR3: TGCGCCAGCAGCTTGGAGCCTGGGGCGGGTACCTCCTACAATGAGCAGTTCTTC.

The CDR3 nucleotides read TGTGCCACACAGGGGGCGTTGGGAAACACCATATATTTT. Translating gives CATQGALGNTIYF. The chain couples TRBV24-1 to TRBJ1-3, with 9 bases identical to TRBD1. Germline V lookup: CDR1 KGHDR, CDR2 SFDVKD. V dropped 10 bases and J dropped 4; count of bases not matched to a gene: 4. The length of the CDR3 is 13 residues.

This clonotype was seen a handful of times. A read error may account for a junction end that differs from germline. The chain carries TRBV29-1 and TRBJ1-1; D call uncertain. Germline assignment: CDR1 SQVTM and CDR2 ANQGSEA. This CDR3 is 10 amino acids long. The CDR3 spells CNVVGAEAFF. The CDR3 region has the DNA TGCAACGTTGTCGGCGCTGAAGCTTTCTTT.

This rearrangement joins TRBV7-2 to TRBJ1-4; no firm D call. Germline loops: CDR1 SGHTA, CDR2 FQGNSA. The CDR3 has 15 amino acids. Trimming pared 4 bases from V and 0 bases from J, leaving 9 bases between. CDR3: CASSSHYATNEKLFF. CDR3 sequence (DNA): TGTGCCAGCAGCTCCCACTATGCAACTAATGAAAAACTGTTTTTT.

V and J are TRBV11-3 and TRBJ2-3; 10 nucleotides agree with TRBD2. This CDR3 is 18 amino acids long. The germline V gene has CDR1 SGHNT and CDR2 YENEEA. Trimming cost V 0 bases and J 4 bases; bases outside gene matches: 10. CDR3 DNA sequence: TGTGCCAGCAGCTTAGAGGAGCGGGGGGGCCGTGGGGCAGATACGCAGTATTTT. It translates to CASSLEERGGRGADTQYF.

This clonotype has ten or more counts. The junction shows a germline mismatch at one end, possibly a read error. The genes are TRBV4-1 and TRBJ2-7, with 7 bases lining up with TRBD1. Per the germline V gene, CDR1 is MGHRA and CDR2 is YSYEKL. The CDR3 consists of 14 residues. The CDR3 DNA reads TGTGCCAGCAGCCAAGGGGGCGGACCCTACGAGCAGTACTTC. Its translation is CASSQGGGPYEQYF.

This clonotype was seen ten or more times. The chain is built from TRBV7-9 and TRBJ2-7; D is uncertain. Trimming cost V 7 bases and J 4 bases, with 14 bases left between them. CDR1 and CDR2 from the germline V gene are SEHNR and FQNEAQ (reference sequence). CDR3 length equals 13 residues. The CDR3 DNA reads TGTGCCAGCACGCTTGGAGCAATTTACGAGCAGTACTTC. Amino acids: CASTLGAIYEQYF.

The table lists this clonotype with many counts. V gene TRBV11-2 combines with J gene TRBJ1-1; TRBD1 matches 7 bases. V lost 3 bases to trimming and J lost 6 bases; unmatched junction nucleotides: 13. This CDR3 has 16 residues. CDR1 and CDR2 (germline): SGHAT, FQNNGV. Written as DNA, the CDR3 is TGTGCCAGCAGCTTTGGGGCGACAGGGCGAGGCGCTGAAGCTTTCTTT. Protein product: CASSFGATGRGAEAFF.

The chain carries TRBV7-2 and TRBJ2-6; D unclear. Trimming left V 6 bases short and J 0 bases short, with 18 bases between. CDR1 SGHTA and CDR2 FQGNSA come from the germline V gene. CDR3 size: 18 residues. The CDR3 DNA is TGTGCCAGCAGTTACTCGATTGAGAGAGCCTCTGGGGCCAACGTCCTGACTTTC. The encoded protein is CASSYSIERASGANVLTF.

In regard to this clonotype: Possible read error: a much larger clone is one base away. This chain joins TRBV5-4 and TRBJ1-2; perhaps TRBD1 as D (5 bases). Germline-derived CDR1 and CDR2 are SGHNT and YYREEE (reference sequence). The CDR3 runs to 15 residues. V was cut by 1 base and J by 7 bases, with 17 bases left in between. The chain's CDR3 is CASSLLTGGLAGYTF. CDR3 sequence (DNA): TGTGCCAGCAGCTTGTTAACAGGTGGCCTTGCTGGCTACACCTTC.

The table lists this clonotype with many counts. Here the CDR3 reads CASSQPGLAGHNEQFF. CDR3 coding DNA: TGTGCCAGCAGCCAACCCGGACTAGCGGGGCACAATGAGCAGTTCTTC. The chain joins TRBV3-1 to TRBJ2-1; 12 nucleotides line up with TRBD2. Germline CDR1 LGHDT, CDR2 YNNKEL (reference sequence). Trimming removed 2 bases from V and 5 bases from J; junction bases left unmatched: 4. This CDR3 is 16 amino acids long.

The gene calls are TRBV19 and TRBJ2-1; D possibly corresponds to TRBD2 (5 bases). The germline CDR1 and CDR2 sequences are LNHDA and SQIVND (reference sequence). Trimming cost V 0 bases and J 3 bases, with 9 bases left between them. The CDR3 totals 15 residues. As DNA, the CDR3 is TGTGCCAGTAGTATAGAGGGAGTTGACTACAATGAGCAGTTCTTC. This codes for CASSIEGVDYNEQFF.

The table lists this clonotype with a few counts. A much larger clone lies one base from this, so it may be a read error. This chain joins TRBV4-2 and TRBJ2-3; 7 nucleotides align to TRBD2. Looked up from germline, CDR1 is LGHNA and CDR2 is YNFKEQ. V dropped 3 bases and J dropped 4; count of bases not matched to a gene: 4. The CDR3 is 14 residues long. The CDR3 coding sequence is TGTGCCAGCAGCCAGAGGACTAGGGCAGATACGCAGTATTTT. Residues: CASSQRTRADTQYF.